A single T cell receptor beta chain is shown here with its context. What it recognizes is unknown. The treatment denotes: over 15 received Ad26.COV2.S at low or high dose, single or two shots; 5 received placebo; per-sample allocation not given. Repertoires come from day 63 after the first vaccine or placebo injection. Within Boston, the person who donated was an adult of 18-55 years. This entry is derived from a study of Ad26.COV2.S vaccination and SARS-CoV-2 variants. Study-wide context: The study gave Ad26.COV2.S intramuscularly, once or twice 56 days apart.

Generated by immunoSEQ multiplex PCR, the TCRdb table keeps only in-frame clones and is missing some. The data hold around 450,000 clones, with 89% observed a single time. Study results and limitations: Reported findings describe substantial breadth in spike-specific CD8+ and CD4+ T cell responses following vaccination.

V lost 7 bases to trimming and J lost 0 bases, with 19 bases between them. The CDR3 loop spans 18 amino acids. Per the germline V gene, CDR1 is SGHTA and CDR2 is FQGNSA. The sequenced sample was peripheral blood, obtained in a trial of Ad26.COV2.S vaccine versus placebo. This chain uses TRBV7-2 with TRBJ2-6; D is tentatively TRBD1 or TRBD2 (6 bases each). The clonotype was recovered from a person between 18 and 59 years old who received the Ad26.COV2.S COVID-19 vaccine or a placebo. The CDR3 sequence: CASTPGGGQFSGANVLTF. The DNA for the CDR3 is TGTGCCAGCACCCCCGGTGGGGGGCAGTTCTCTGGGGCCAACGTCCTGACTTTC.